This TCR beta chain was documented in a study of blood T cell repertoires in COVID-19. Overall study: Collection of acute and convalescent COVID-19 samples took place in the United States, Italy and Spain. T cells, B-cell-depleted T cells, or PBMCs supplied cDNA or gDNA.

Recovery among Cohort 3 donors was established by two negative PCRs, clearance, or symptom resolution. Libraries were prepared by immunoSEQ multiplex PCR; TCRdb keeps only in-frame clonotypes and omits some of them. Here the sample spans fewer than 350,000 clones, around 85% being singletons. The sequencing input was PBMCs or T cells enriched from blood (not recorded which). This receptor was taken from a woman between 50 and 59 years old who had recovered from COVID-19.

The DNA of the CDR3 is TGTGCCAGCAGCCGTGGTTGGTTTTCGAGCGGCTCCTACGAGCAGTACTTC. Amino acid sequence: CASSRGWFSSGSYEQYF. This chain links TRBV5-6 with TRBJ2-7, with D possibly matching TRBD2 (5 bases). Trimming took 4 bases from V and 0 from J, leaving 20 bases between them. Per the germline V gene, CDR1 is SGHDT and CDR2 is YYEEEE. This CDR3 comprises 17 residues.